A selection of T cell receptor beta chains follows, all from one sample in a study of cytomegalovirus exposure and HLA in healthy donors. Data came from immunoSEQ multiplex PCR; TCRdb stores just in-frame clones and leaves some out. The table has approximately 190,000 clones, 75% to 85% seen once. The specimen sequenced was PBMCs. These receptors were taken from a woman aged 25 to 39 in good health and CMV-seropositive. Each CDR3 is given with its conserved first and last residue. Fields, in order: V gene, clone size, D gene, J gene, CDR3 DNA, CDR3 protein. A D gene is named only where the DNA matches it firmly. Clone size is not always given. Where it is, it says once, few, many or a class for expanded clones.

TRBV28	-	TRBD1	TRBJ2-7	TGTGCCAGCAGACCCCGGACAGGGGGCGCATACGAGCAGTACTTC	CASRPRTGGAYEQYF
TRBV6-6	-	TRBD1	TRBJ1-2	TGTGCCAGCAGTTGGGACAGGGGGCGCGACTATGGCTACACCTTC	CASSWDRGRDYGYTF
TRBV28	few	-	TRBJ2-1	TGTGCCAGCAGTTTGTCACTGGGCCATGAGCAGTTCTTC	CASSLSLGHEQFF
TRBV7-2	-	-	TRBJ2-5	TGTGCCAGCAGCGCGGGACTTCGTCTTGAGACCCAGTACTTC	CASSAGLRLETQYF
TRBV20-1	-	TRBD1	TRBJ1-2	TGCAGTGCTGGGGACAGCTATGGCTACACCTTC	CSAGDSYGYTF
TRBV4-2	-	-	TRBJ1-5	TGTGCCAGCAGCCAAGACAGGGGTCAGCCCCAGCATTTT	CASSQDRGQPQHF
TRBV5-1	-	TRBD1	TRBJ1-2	TGCGCCAGCAGTCCGGCCCTGACAGGGAACTATGGCTACACCTTC	CASSPALTGNYGYTF
TRBV6-6	-	-	TRBJ1-6	TGTGCCAGCAGCCCGGACTGGGGTTCACCCCTCCACTTT	CASSPDWGSPLHF
TRBV5-5	-	-	TRBJ2-1	TGTGCCAGCAGCTCCGGGACACCCTCCTACAATGAGCAGTTCTTC	CASSSGTPSYNEQFF
TRBV2	few	-	TRBJ2-3	TGTGCCAGCAGTGCCAGGGTACTTACAGATACGCAGTATTTT	CASSARVLTDTQYF
TRBV7-2	-	TRBD1	TRBJ1-2	TGTGCCAGCAGCTTAGCGGGACAGGGTTGGGTATACGGCTACACCTTC	CASSLAGQGWVYGYTF